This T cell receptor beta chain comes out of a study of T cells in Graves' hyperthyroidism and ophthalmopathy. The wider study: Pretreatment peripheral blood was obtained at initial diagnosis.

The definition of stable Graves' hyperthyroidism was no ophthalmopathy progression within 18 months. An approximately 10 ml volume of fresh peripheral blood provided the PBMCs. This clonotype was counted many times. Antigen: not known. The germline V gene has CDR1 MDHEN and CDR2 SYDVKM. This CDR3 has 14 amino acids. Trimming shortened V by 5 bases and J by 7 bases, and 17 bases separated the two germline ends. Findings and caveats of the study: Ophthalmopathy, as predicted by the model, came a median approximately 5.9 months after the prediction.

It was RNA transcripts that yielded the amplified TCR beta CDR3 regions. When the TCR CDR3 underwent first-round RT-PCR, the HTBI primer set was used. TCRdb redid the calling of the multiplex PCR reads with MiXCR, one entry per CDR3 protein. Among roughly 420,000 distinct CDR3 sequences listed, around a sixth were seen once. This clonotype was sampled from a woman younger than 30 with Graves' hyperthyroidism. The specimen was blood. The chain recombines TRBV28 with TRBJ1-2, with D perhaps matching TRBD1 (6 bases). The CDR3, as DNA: TGTGCCAGCAGTCCGGACAGCCCGGCAATTGGCTACACCTTC. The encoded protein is CASSPDSPAIGYTF.